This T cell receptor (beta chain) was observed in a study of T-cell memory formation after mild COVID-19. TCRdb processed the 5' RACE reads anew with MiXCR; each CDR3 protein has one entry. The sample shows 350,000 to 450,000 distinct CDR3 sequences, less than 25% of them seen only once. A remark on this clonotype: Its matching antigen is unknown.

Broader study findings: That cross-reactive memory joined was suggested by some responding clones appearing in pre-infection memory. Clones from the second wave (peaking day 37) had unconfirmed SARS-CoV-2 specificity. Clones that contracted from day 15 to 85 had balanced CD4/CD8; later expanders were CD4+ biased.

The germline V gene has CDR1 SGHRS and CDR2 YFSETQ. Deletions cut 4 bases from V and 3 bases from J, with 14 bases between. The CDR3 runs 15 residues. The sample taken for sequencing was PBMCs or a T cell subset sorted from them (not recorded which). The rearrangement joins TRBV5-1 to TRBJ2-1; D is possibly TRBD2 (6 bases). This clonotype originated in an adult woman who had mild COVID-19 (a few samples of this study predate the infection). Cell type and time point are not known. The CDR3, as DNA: TGCGCCAGCAGCCATGGCGAGGGACTCTACAATGAGCAGTTCTTC. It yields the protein CASSHGEGLYNEQFF.